This TCR beta chain was sequenced during a study of blood T cell repertoires in COVID-19. On the study more broadly: Sites across the United States, Italy and Spain contributed samples from acute and convalescent COVID-19.

Germline-derived CDR1 and CDR2 are SGHVS and FNYEAQ. Trimming left V 5 bases short and J 6 bases short, with 25 bases between. The CDR3 covers 18 residues. Participants were aged roughly 18 to 100 years from roughly 25 US areas. Participants' reported clinical history set cohort assignment. Before being deemed recovered, Cohort 3 donors had two negative PCRs, clearance, or symptom resolution. Some clones are missing from TCRdb's copy, which holds only in-frame ones; the method was immunoSEQ multiplex PCR. The repertoire holds around 150,000 clones, more than 75% seen once, with approximately 6% in the top ten.

The receptor was derived from a man in his forties who had recovered from COVID-19. Sequencing was done on a sample of PBMCs or T cells enriched from blood (not recorded which). This chain connects TRBV7-6 to TRBJ2-2, with D maybe TRBD1 (6 bases). CDR3: CASSPGTMGPISSGELFF. The CDR3 coding sequence is TGTGCCAGCAGCCCCGGGACAATGGGCCCGATTTCGTCCGGGGAGCTGTTTTTT.